This is a list of T cell receptor beta chains from one sample in a study of shared clonotypes between healthy human individuals. Clones were sequenced by immunoSEQ multiplex PCR, and TCRdb holds only the in-frame ones, with some missing. The data hold 550,000 to 650,000 clones, with about 95% observed a single time. The source material was naive CD8+ T cells sorted from blood. The source of these receptors is a woman aged 25 to 39 in good health. Each CDR3 is given with its conserved first and last residue. The D gene is left open where the match is weak. The size field is filled for only some rows; it gives once, few, many or a size class.

J | D | V | size | CDR3 | DNA
TRBJ2-7 | TRBD2 | TRBV6-1 | NA | CASSEEGLAGFYEQYF | TGTGCCAGCAGTGAAGAGGGGCTAGCGGGGTTCTACGAGCAGTACTTC
TRBJ1-5 | NA | TRBV5-1 | NA | CASSLAGGTDQPQHF | TGCGCCAGCAGCTTGGCGGGGGGTACGGATCAGCCCCAGCATTTT
TRBJ1-1 | NA | TRBV2 | NA | CASTRGLFTEAFF | TGTGCCAGCACTCGTGGCCTGTTCACTGAAGCTTTCTTT
TRBJ2-2 | TRBD1 | TRBV6-5 | NA | CASRSHTGVIGELFF | TGTGCCAGCAGATCCCACACAGGGGTTATCGGGGAGCTGTTTTTT
TRBJ2-2 | NA | TRBV13 | NA | CASSLQGPRNTGELFF | TGTGCCAGCAGCTTACAGGGACCGAGAAACACCGGGGAGCTGTTTTTT
TRBJ2-7 | NA | TRBV6-5 | NA | CASSYKTLLLSYEQYF | TGTGCCAGCAGTTACAAGACCCTACTCTTATCTTACGAGCAGTACTTC
TRBJ2-1 | NA | TRBV2 | NA | CASSVLSPYNEQFF | TGTGCCAGCAGTGTGCTGTCTCCATACAATGAGCAGTTCTTC
TRBJ2-7 | NA | TRBV7-9 | NA | CASTTGVGGGLYEQYF | TGTGCCAGCACCACGGGGGTTGGGGGTGGACTCTACGAGCAGTACTTC
TRBJ2-7 | NA | TRBV14 | once | CASSHHREPSYEQYF | TGTGCCAGCAGCCACCACAGGGAACCCAGCTACGAGCAGTACTTC
TRBJ2-3 | TRBD2 | TRBV29-1 | NA | CSVVPSGDYTDTQYF | TGCAGCGTTGTCCCTAGCGGGGATTACACAGATACGCAGTATTTT
TRBJ2-7 | NA | TRBV5-1 | NA | CASSSTLQEQYF | TGCGCCAGCAGCTCGACGCTACAGGAGCAGTACTTC
TRBJ2-5 | NA | TRBV13 | NA | CASSPEAGETQYF | TGTGCCAGCAGCCCAGAGGCGGGAGAGACCCAGTACTTC
TRBJ1-5 | TRBD1 | TRBV28 | NA | CASSAQHRGHQPQHF | TGTGCCAGCAGTGCCCAGCACAGGGGGCATCAGCCCCAGCATTTT
TRBJ1-5 | TRBD1 | TRBV11-3 | few | CASSLDRTGICIEPQHF | TGTGCCAGCAGCTTAGACCGGACAGGGATTTGTATCGAGCCCCAGCATTTT
TRBJ2-7 | NA | TRBV4-1 | NA | CASSHEGLGYEQYF | TGCGCCAGCAGCCACGAGGGACTTGGCTACGAGCAGTACTTC
TRBJ2-2 | NA | TRBV27 | NA | CASSFQPHTNTGELFF | TGTGCCAGCAGTTTCCAACCCCACACGAACACCGGGGAGCTGTTTTTT
TRBJ2-1 | TRBD2 | TRBV9 | NA | CASSPSGGGLWGEQFF | TGTGCCAGCAGCCCCTCCGGGGGGGGCCTTTGGGGTGAGCAGTTCTTC
TRBJ2-7 | NA | TRBV27 | NA | CASSPASSYEQYF | TGTGCCAGCAGTCCAGCGAGCTCCTACGAGCAGTACTTC
TRBJ2-2 | NA | TRBV6-1 | NA | CASSGLANTGELFF | TGTGCCAGCAGTGGACTAGCGAACACCGGGGAGCTGTTTTTT
TRBJ1-1 | NA | TRBV10-3 | NA | CAISETGARTEAFF | TGTGCCATCAGTGAGACGGGGGCTCGGACTGAAGCTTTCTTT
TRBJ2-7 | TRBD1 | TRBV6-5 | NA | CATNPGQLSYEQYF | TGTGCCACAAACCCGGGACAGCTATCCTACGAGCAGTACTTC
TRBJ2-7 | TRBD2 | TRBV4-1 | NA | CASSLAGSYEQYF | TGCGCCAGCAGCCTAGCGGGTTCCTACGAGCAGTACTTC
TRBJ2-7 | NA | TRBV4-1 | NA | CASSHSESGEQYF | TGCGCCAGCAGCCACTCAGAAAGTGGCGAGCAGTACTTC
TRBJ2-1 | TRBD2 | TRBV5-4 | once | CASSPGTSGLGNEQFF | TGTGCCAGCAGCCCCGGGACTAGCGGCCTGGGGAATGAGCAGTTCTTC
TRBJ2-2 | TRBD1 | TRBV30 | NA | CAWSRGQGAKTGELFF | TGTGCCTGGAGTCGGGGACAGGGGGCGAAAACCGGGGAGCTGTTTTTT
TRBJ2-3 | TRBD2 | TRBV27 | NA | CASSSQTLRGGRTDTQYF | TGTGCCAGCAGTTCCCAAACCCTCCGGGGGGGCCGCACAGATACGCAGTATTTT
TRBJ2-7 | NA | TRBV6-5 | NA | CASSALPGHLYEQYF | TGTGCCAGCAGCGCCCTCCCGGGACACTTATACGAGCAGTACTTC
TRBJ2-7 | NA | TRBV2 | NA | CASRATVSYEQYF | TGTGCCAGCAGGGCGACTGTCAGCTACGAGCAGTACTTC
TRBJ2-2 | NA | TRBV30 | NA | CAWSAGQNTGELFF | TGTGCCTGGAGTGCAGGACAGAACACCGGGGAGCTGTTTTTT
TRBJ1-5 | TRBD1 | TRBV9 | NA | CASSGRAQGRNQPQHF | TGTGCCAGCAGCGGTAGGGCACAGGGGCGCAATCAGCCCCAGCATTTT
TRBJ2-5 | NA | TRBV7-9 | NA | CASSGPRETQYF | TGTGCCAGCTCCGGGCCCCGGGAGACCCAGTACTTC
TRBJ2-7 | TRBD2 | TRBV7-2 | NA | CASSLTSGKGYEQYF | TGTGCCAGCAGCTTGACTAGCGGGAAAGGGTACGAGCAGTACTTC
TRBJ2-3 | NA | TRBV11-2 | NA | CASSLEATTDTQYF | TGTGCCAGCAGCTTAGAGGCCACCACAGATACGCAGTATTTT
TRBJ2-7 | NA | TRBV19 | NA | CASSDRSYEQYF | TGTGCCAGTAGTGACAGGAGTTACGAGCAGTACTTC
TRBJ1-6 | NA | TRBV9 | NA | CASSVSGATSPLHF | TGTGCCAGCAGCGTAAGCGGGGCAACTTCACCCCTCCACTTT
TRBJ1-1 | NA | TRBV5-6 | NA | CASSPGAANTEAFF | TGTGCCAGCAGCCCTGGGGCAGCGAACACTGAAGCTTTCTTT
TRBJ2-4 | NA | TRBV5-1 | NA | CASSPGDRDFLLKNIQYF | TGCGCCAGCAGCCCCGGAGATAGGGACTTCCTTCTCAAAAACATTCAGTACTTC
TRBJ2-1 | NA | TRBV7-6 | NA | CASSLGGGVGNEQFF | TGTGCCAGCAGCTTAGGGGGAGGAGTTGGTAATGAGCAGTTCTTC
TRBJ2-3 | NA | TRBV6-6 | once | CASRELDFEDTQYF | TGTGCCAGCAGGGAATTGGATTTCGAAGATACGCAGTATTTT
TRBJ2-7 | NA | TRBV9 | NA | CASSPLYEQYF | TGTGCCAGCAGCCCCCTTTACGAGCAGTACTTC
TRBJ2-7 | TRBD1 | TRBV11-2 | NA | CASSLGQGISYEQYF | TGTGCCAGCAGCTTGGGACAGGGGATATCCTACGAGCAGTACTTC
TRBJ1-1 | NA | TRBV6-5 | NA | CASSYASGTEAFF | TGTGCCAGCAGTTACGCGTCAGGCACTGAAGCTTTCTTT
TRBJ1-1 | NA | TRBV25-1 | NA | CASSEILGARTEAFF | TGTGCCAGCAGTGAGATTCTGGGGGCGCGTACTGAAGCTTTCTTT
TRBJ2-7 | TRBD1 | TRBV4-1 | NA | CASSPRQGNEQYF | TGCGCCAGCAGCCCGAGACAGGGGAACGAGCAGTACTTC
TRBJ2-1 | TRBD2 | TRBV6-5 | NA | CASSYSRLAGVEQFF | TGTGCCAGCAGTTACTCGAGACTAGCGGGAGTAGAGCAGTTCTTC
TRBJ2-7 | TRBD2 | TRBV4-1 | NA | CASSQWTSYEQYF | TGCGCCAGCAGCCAATGGACTAGTTACGAGCAGTACTTC
TRBJ2-1 | TRBD2 | TRBV4-1 | NA | CASSQGLADYNEQFF | TGCGCCAGCAGCCAAGGACTAGCGGACTACAATGAGCAGTTCTTC
TRBJ1-1 | TRBD1 | TRBV11-2 | NA | CASRDRGPNTEAFF | TGTGCCAGCAGGGACAGGGGCCCGAACACTGAAGCTTTCTTT
TRBJ2-7 | NA | TRBV7-9 | NA | CASSPSGGLREQYF | TGTGCCAGCAGCCCCTCCGGGGGTCTGAGGGAGCAGTACTTC
TRBJ1-2 | TRBD1 | TRBV9 | NA | CASSVRDSITYGYTF | TGTGCCAGCAGCGTCCGGGACAGTATCACCTATGGCTACACCTTC
TRBJ2-7 | NA | TRBV2 | NA | CASRTSEQYF | TGTGCCAGCAGAACTAGCGAGCAGTACTTC
TRBJ2-3 | TRBD2 | TRBV14 | NA | CASSHTGGLDTQYF | TGTGCCAGCAGCCACACGGGAGGGCTGGATACGCAGTATTTT
TRBJ2-5 | TRBD1 | TRBV29-1 | NA | CSVEEYVLRGTGEETQYF | TGCAGCGTTGAAGAGTATGTTCTGCGTGGGACAGGGGAAGAGACCCAGTACTTC
TRBJ2-7 | TRBD2 | TRBV6-5 | once | CASSPSGVYEQYF | TGTGCCAGCAGTCCTAGCGGAGTATACGAGCAGTACTTC
TRBJ1-1 | NA | TRBV27 | NA | CASSLSIYDTEAFF | TGTGCCAGCAGTTTATCGATTTATGACACTGAAGCTTTCTTT
TRBJ2-7 | TRBD2 | TRBV5-4 | NA | CASRPSGTYEQYF | TGTGCCAGCAGGCCTAGCGGTACCTACGAGCAGTACTTC
TRBJ1-2 | NA | TRBV29-1 | NA | CSVAAAYGYTF | TGCAGCGTTGCAGCAGCTTATGGCTACACCTTC